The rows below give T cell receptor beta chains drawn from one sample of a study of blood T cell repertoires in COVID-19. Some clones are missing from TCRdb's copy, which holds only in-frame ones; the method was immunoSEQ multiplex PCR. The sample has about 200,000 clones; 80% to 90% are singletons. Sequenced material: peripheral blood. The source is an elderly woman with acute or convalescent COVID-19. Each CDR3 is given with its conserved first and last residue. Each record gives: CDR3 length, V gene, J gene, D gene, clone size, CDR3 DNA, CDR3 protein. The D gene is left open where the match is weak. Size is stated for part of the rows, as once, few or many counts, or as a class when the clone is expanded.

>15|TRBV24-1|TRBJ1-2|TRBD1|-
TGTGCCACCAGTGACCCCGGACAGGGTCACTATGGCTACACCTTC
CATSDPGQGHYGYTF
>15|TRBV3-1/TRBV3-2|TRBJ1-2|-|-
TGTGCCAGCAGCCGTACCCTACAGGATCGGAGTGGCTACACCTTC
CASSRTLQDRSGYTF
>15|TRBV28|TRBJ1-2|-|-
TGTGCCAGCAGTTTACCCAGGGGTGTGGACTATGGCTACACCTTC
CASSLPRGVDYGYTF
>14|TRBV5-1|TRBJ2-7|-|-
TGCGCCAGCAGGGACGGCAGGGGATCGTACGAGCAGTACTTC
CASRDGRGSYEQYF
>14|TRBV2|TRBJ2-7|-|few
TGTGCCAGCAGTGCGGAGACAGTCCCCTCCGAGCAGTACTTC
CASSAETVPSEQYF
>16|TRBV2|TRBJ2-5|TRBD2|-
TGTGCCAGCAGTGTGATTCGACTAGCGGGAGAGCAGACCCAGTACTTC
CASSVIRLAGEQTQYF
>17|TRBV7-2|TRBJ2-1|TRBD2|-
TGTGCCAGCAGCTTACAGCCTAGCGGGTTTTCCTACAATGAGCAGTTCTTC
CASSLQPSGFSYNEQFF
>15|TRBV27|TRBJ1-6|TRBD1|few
TGTGCCAGCAGTCTGGGGACAGGGAAGAATTCACCCCTCCACTTT
CASSLGTGKNSPLHF
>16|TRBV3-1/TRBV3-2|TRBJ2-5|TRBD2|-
TGTGCCAGCAGCAGACTAGCGGGAGTGCGAGGGGAGACCCAGTACTTC
CASSRLAGVRGETQYF
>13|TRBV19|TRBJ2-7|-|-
TGTGCGCCAATCGCGGACAAGTCCTACGAGCAGTACTTC
CAPIADKSYEQYF
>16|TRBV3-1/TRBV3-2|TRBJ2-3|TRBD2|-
TGTGCCAGCAGCCAACTAGCGGGAGGGAACACAGATACGCAGTATTTT
CASSQLAGGNTDTQYF
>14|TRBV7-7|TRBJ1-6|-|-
TGTGCTAGCAGCCTCGGGAGAAATAATTCACCCCTCCACTTT
CASSLGRNNSPLHF
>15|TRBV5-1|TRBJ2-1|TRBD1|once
TGCGCCAGCAGCTTAATCTCAGGGGGCTTGAATGAGCAGTTCTTC
CASSLISGGLNEQFF
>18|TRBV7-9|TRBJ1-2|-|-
TGTGCCAGCAGCTTGGATCGCGCTCAGTTCATGGGGGGCTATGGCTACACCTTC
CASSLDRAQFMGGYGYTF
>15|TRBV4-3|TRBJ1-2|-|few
TGCGCCAGCAGCCAGGGGACTCAGGACTTCTATGGCTACACCTTC
CASSQGTQDFYGYTF
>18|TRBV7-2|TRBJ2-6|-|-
TGTGCCAGCAGCTTGCTAGCGTCAGTTCTTTCTGGGGCCAACGTCCTGACTTTC
CASSLLASVLSGANVLTF
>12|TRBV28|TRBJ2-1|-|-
TGTGCCAGCAGTTCCCGCTACAATGAGCAGTTCTTC
CASSSRYNEQFF